A single sample gave rise to the 17 T cell receptor beta chains below, sequenced in a study of Graves' ophthalmopathy and Graves' hyperthyroidism (dated by TCRdb to between 2018 and 2020). TCRdb lists the instrument as Illumina HiSeq 2000. TCR beta CDR3 regions were amplified from RNA transcripts for repertoire sequencing. The first round was an RT-PCR using HTBI primers with the Qiagen OneStep RT-PCR kit, and this first round was followed by a second-round multiplex PCR, then size selection and purification. The public reads were reanalyzed by TCRdb: fastp trimming at Q25, MiXCR alignment, in-frame beta chains only. Records with the same CDR3 protein are collapsed into one entry carrying the most frequent genes and DNA. A total of under 800,000 distinct CDR3 sequences appear in this sample, about 20% of them only once. In total, the top ten clones hold approximately 7.7% of the sample. Sequencing used peripheral blood. The receptors stem from a young woman with stable Graves' hyperthyroidism. Some clones in this sample may be carry-over from other donors' samples. Donor details come from another sample of the same person, matched by shared clones.

The chain recombines TRBV11-2 with TRBJ2-2; the match to TRBD1 covers 7 bases. V gave up 4 bases and J gave up 0 bases; unmatched junction bases: 5. Germline V gives CDR1 SGHAT, CDR2 FQNNGV. CDR3 size: 16 residues. The CDR3: CASSWDSNANTGELFF. Written as DNA, the CDR3 is TGTGCCAGCAGCTGGGACAGCAACGCGAACACCGGGGAGCTGTTTTTT.

This rearrangement joins TRBV11-3 to TRBJ2-7; TRBD2 might be the D (5 bases). This CDR3 comprises 12 residues. Trimming cost V 5 bases and J 6 bases, with 11 bases left between them. CDR1 and CDR2 from the germline V gene are SGHNT and YENEEA. CDR3 nucleotide sequence: TGTGCCAGCAGCGCCGAGGGCGGCGAGCAGTACTTC. Translation: CASSAEGGEQYF.

Ten or more counts support this clonotype. The chain is built from TRBV5-1 and TRBJ1-2, with D perhaps matching TRBD1 (5 bases). The CDR3 extends over 14 amino acids. The ends were cut back, 1 base at V and 4 bases at J, with 11 bases in the middle. In germline, CDR1 is SGHRS, CDR2 YFSETQ. The CDR3 is CASSLTGPTYGYTF. As DNA, the CDR3 is TGCGCCAGCAGCTTGACAGGACCCACCTATGGCTACACCTTC.

This rearrangement joins TRBV5-1 to TRBJ2-7; 10 nucleotides agree with TRBD1. CDR1 is SGHRS, CDR2 YFSETQ, per germline. This CDR3 comprises 16 residues. With 2 bases clipped from V and 7 bases from J, the junction kept 12 bases outside the gene matches. The CDR3 region has the DNA TGCGCCAGCAGCTTATCCCCCGGGACAGGGGAAGGGGAGCAGTACTTC. Translating it yields CASSLSPGTGEGEQYF.

This clonotype was observed at least ten times. The chain recombines TRBV12-3 or TRBV12-4 with TRBJ2-7; D is ambiguous. V lost 5 bases to trimming and J lost 4 bases, with 18 bases between them. The CDR3 has 15 amino acids. CDR3 DNA: TGTGCCAGCAGTGGGGTGATGGACGGAGAATACGAGCAGTACTTC. It codes for CASSGVMDGEYEQYF.

This clonotype was seen ten or more times. V gene TRBV2 combines with J gene TRBJ1-5; 7 bases align to TRBD1. CDR1 and CDR2 from the germline V gene are SNHLY and FYNNEI. V was pared by 5 bases and J by 7 bases, with 11 bases of the junction left unmatched. CDR3 length: 15 amino acids. The CDR3 reads CASSPDRQGQQPQHF. The CDR3 nucleotides are TGTGCCAGCAGTCCTGACCGACAGGGTCAACAGCCCCAGCATTTT.

The CDR3 DNA reads as TGTGCCAGCAGCCAAGGGGGCGTGGGGTATGGCTACACCTTC. Its translation is CASSQGGVGYGYTF. The rearrangement links TRBV11-2 to TRBJ1-2; 7 bases line up with TRBD1. V dropped 5 bases and J dropped 5; count of bases not matched to a gene: 8. The CDR3 sequence is 14 residues long. Germline-derived CDR1 and CDR2 are SGHAT and FQNNGV.

This clonotype was detected only a few times. The chain joins TRBV11-2 to TRBJ1-3, with 8 bases matching TRBD1. Germline trimming cut 4 bases from V and 3 bases from J; bases unmatched to any gene: 8. CDR3 size: 16 residues. Germline V CDR1 and CDR2: SGHAT, FQNNGV. CDR3: CASSSRTGTSGNTIYF. Here the CDR3 DNA reads TGTGCCAGCAGCTCCAGGACAGGGACCAGTGGAAACACCATATATTTT.

This clonotype was observed a few times. The V gene is TRBV29-1, the J gene TRBJ1-5, with TRBD1 as a possible D gene (5 bases). Between the trimmed V and J ends, which lost 1 base and 2 bases, there was a span of 12 bases. The germline gives CDR1 SQVTM, CDR2 ANQGSEA. The CDR3 length is 15 residues. This CDR3 is CSVEVGGTGNQPQHF. The CDR3 nucleotides read TGCAGCGTTGAAGTCGGGGGGACGGGCAATCAGCCCCAGCATTTT.

This clonotype has just a few counts. V usage is TRBV9 and J usage is TRBJ1-2, with D hard to call. This CDR3 is built from 12 residues. Germline CDR1 is SGDLS and CDR2 is YYNGEE. Trimming shortened V by 0 bases and J by 7 bases, and 7 bases separated the two germline ends. The DNA for the CDR3 is TGTGCCAGCAGCGTAGGCGTAGGTGGCTACACCTTC. It translates to CASSVGVGGYTF.

Remarks on this clonotype: Mismatch with germline at one junction end may stem from a read error. The chain employs TRBV6-2 or TRBV6-3 and TRBJ2-7; D is possibly TRBD2 (5 bases). From germline, CDR1 is MNHEY and CDR2 SVGEGT. This CDR3 comprises 12 residues. CDR3 in amino acids: CATTMDSYDQYF. The CDR3 coding sequence is TGTGCCACCACCATGGACTCTTACGATCAGTACTTC.

As concerns this clonotype: At one end, the junction sequence differs from germline, possibly due to a read error. This rearrangement joins TRBV15 to TRBJ2-1, with a tentative D call TRBD2 (6 bases). The CDR3 is 13 residues long. Germline V lookup: CDR1 LNHNV, CDR2 YYDKDF (reference sequence). CDR3: CATTRILGNEKFF. CDR3 sequence (DNA): TGTGCCACGACTAGGATCCTGGGAAATGAGAAGTTCTTC.

Ten or more counts support this clonotype. The gene calls are TRBV2 and TRBJ1-1, with unresolved D. Germline V gene lookup returns CDR1 SNHLY and CDR2 FYNNEI. CDR3 size: 12 residues. V dropped 5 bases and J dropped 3 bases, with 7 bases sitting between them. The DNA of the CDR3 is TGTGCCAGCAGTCAAGATTACACTGAAGCTTTCTTT. The encoded protein is CASSQDYTEAFF.

The sample holds many counts of this clonotype. The rearrangement links TRBV5-1 to TRBJ2-7; D not certain. Germline V gives CDR1 SGHRS, CDR2 YFSETQ. Trimming shortened V by 4 bases and J by 5 bases, and 7 bases separated the two germline ends. This CDR3 has 11 residues. CDR3 region: CASSRQNEQYF. As DNA, the CDR3 is TGCGCCAGCAGCCGACAAAACGAGCAGTACTTC.

The chain links TRBV9 to TRBJ2-3; a weak D match, TRBD2 (5 bases). The CDR3 spans 14 residues. The V end was cut by 0 bases, the J end by 1 base, with 6 bases between. The V gene's germline CDR1 is SGDLS and CDR2 YYNGEE. The CDR3 here is CASSVDGGTDTQYF. The CDR3 DNA reads as TGTGCCAGCAGCGTAGACGGGGGCACAGATACGCAGTATTTT.

Ten or more counts support this clonotype. The CDR3 spells CSAPPTVGGYQETQYF. In DNA, the CDR3 is TGCAGTGCTCCTCCTACGGTCGGGGGGTACCAAGAGACCCAGTACTTC. The gene calls are TRBV20-1 and TRBJ2-5; 7 bases agree with TRBD2. The CDR3 sequence is 16 residues long. V lost 5 bases, J lost 0 bases, and 12 bases stayed unmatched. Germline CDR1 reads DFQATT; CDR2 reads SNEGSKA (reference sequence).

This clonotype showed up many times. The chain links TRBV6-1 to TRBJ2-7, with D perhaps matching TRBD2 (5 bases). V was cut by 7 bases and J by 3 bases, with 16 bases left in between. This CDR3 is 14 amino acids long. The germline V gene encodes CDR1 MNHNS and CDR2 SASEGT. CDR3 loop: CASTKGPGIYEQYF. In DNA form, the CDR3 reads TGTGCCAGCACCAAAGGCCCGGGGATCTACGAGCAGTACTTC.